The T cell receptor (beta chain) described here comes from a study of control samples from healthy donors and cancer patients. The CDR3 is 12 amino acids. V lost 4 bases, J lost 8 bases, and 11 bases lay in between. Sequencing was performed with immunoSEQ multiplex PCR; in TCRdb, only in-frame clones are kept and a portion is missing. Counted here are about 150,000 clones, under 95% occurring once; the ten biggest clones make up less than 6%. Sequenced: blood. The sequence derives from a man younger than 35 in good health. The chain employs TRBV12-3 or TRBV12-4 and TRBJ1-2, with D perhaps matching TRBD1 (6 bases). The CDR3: CASSSRGSGYTF. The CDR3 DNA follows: TGTGCCAGCAGTTCCAGGGGATCGGGCTACACCTTC.